This T cell receptor (beta chain) came from a study of T cell responses to AZD1222 COVID-19 vaccine. The CDR3 has 13 residues. With 4 bases removed from V and 3 bases from J, the gap between germline ends came to 10 bases. Germline CDR1 reads SGHNT; CDR2 reads YENEEA. Assay used: immunoSEQ multiplex PCR; TCRdb lists only in-frame clones, some missing. The sample comprises around 120,000 clones, more than 85% of which are singletons, and roughly 11% rests with the top ten. This sample comprised peripheral blood, obtained on day 0 of MenACWY control vaccination. The gene calls are TRBV11-3 and TRBJ2-7; D possibly corresponds to TRBD1 (6 bases). This TCR was sampled from an adult in good health. The chain's CDR3 is CASSSLDSYEQYF. For the CDR3, the DNA is TGTGCCAGCAGCTCCCTGGACAGCTACGAGCAGTACTTC.